The T cell receptor beta chain under discussion was sequenced for a study of OX40 agonist ivuxolimab in advanced cancers. Sequencing used immunoSEQ multiplex PCR; TCRdb keeps in-frame clones, though not all of them. The table records 70,000 to 95,000 clones, around 80% of them present only once. This CDR3 has 15 amino acids. V was pared by 3 bases and J by 4 bases, with 3 bases of the junction left unmatched. The germline V gene has CDR1 MDHEN and CDR2 SYDVKM. This receptor was obtained from an adult with an advanced solid tumor such as melanoma, head and neck, liver or kidney cancer. Material: CD4+ or CD8+ T cells sorted from blood, obtained in a trial of the OX40 agonist ivuxolimab. The V gene is TRBV28, the J gene TRBJ2-1; 10 positions agree with TRBD2. For the CDR3, the DNA is TGTGCCAGCAGTTTCGGGACTAGCGATTACAATGAGCAGTTCTTC. Translated: CASSFGTSDYNEQFF.